This passage covers 11 T cell receptor beta chains from one sample sequenced in a study of T cell repertoires in cytomegalovirus infection. TCRdb recomputed calls from the reads with MiXCR, one row per CDR3 protein. The data show 800,000 to 950,000 distinct CDR3 sequences, with around a third seen just once and 12% held by the top ten. Antigens of these TCRs are unknown. Sequenced material: cultured CD8+ T cells from PBMCs, taken from culture after CMV antigen stimulation. Receptors originate from a human donor in good health (CMV status not recorded). Some clones in this sample may be carry-over from other donors' samples.

The gene calls are TRBV6-5 and TRBJ2-3; D may match TRBD1 or TRBD2 (6 bases each). Germline lookup yields CDR1 MNHEY and CDR2 SVGAGI. Trimming left V 2 bases short and J 0 bases short, with 9 bases between. The CDR3 totals 15 residues. CDR3 sequence (DNA): TGTGCCAGCAGTTACGGGGGGCCTAGCACAGATACGCAGTATTTT. This codes for CASSYGGPSTDTQYF.

This chain joins TRBV7-9 and TRBJ2-7; the match to TRBD2 covers 8 bases. V was pared by 6 bases and J by 6 bases, with 10 bases of the junction left unmatched. CDR1 and CDR2 from the germline V gene are SEHNR and FQNEAQ (reference sequence). This CDR3 has 14 amino acids. The CDR3 DNA reads TGTGCCAGCAGTTCGGGGGGGGCGCAAGTCGAGCAGTACTTC. Translating gives CASSSGGAQVEQYF.

A note on this clonotype: A much larger clonotype is one base distant, so this may be a read error. The chain recombines TRBV7-2 with TRBJ2-3; TRBD2 agrees at 11 bases. Unmatched junction bases numbered 6, after V lost 2 bases and J lost 5 bases. CDR1 is SGHTA and CDR2 is FQGNSA in the germline V gene. The CDR3 consists of 16 residues. In DNA, the CDR3 is TGTGCCAGCAGCTTAATAGCGGGGGGGCCCGAAGATACGCAGTATTTT. Its translation is CASSLIAGGPEDTQYF.

The chain employs TRBV25-1 and TRBJ1-2; TRBD1 matches 8 bases. The ends lost 8 bases at V and 4 bases at J; junction bases unmatched: 3. The CDR3 covers 12 residues. Germline lookup yields CDR1 MGHDK and CDR2 SYGVNS. CDR3 DNA sequence: TGTGCCAGCTGGACAGGGTTCTATGGCTACACCTTC. Translation gives CASWTGFYGYTF.

This clonotype showed up many times. The V gene is TRBV7-6, the J gene TRBJ1-2; no firm D call. Deletions cut 1 base from V and 8 bases from J, with 11 bases between. Germline loops: CDR1 SGHVS, CDR2 FNYEAQ. This CDR3 contains 13 residues. This CDR3 reads CASSLGHLQGYTF. CDR3 bases: TGTGCCAGCAGCTTAGGTCACCTCCAAGGCTACACCTTC.

This clonotype has just a few counts. A much larger clone is a single base away; this may be a read error. This chain links TRBV27 with TRBJ2-6, with unresolved D. Germline V lookup: CDR1 MNHEY, CDR2 SMNVEV (reference sequence). Deletions cut 10 bases from V and 0 bases from J, with 4 bases between. The CDR3 spans 12 residues. CDR3 loop: CATYSGANVLTF. In nucleotides, the CDR3 is TGTGCCACCTACTCTGGGGCCAACGTCCTGACTTTC.

The chain carries TRBV14 and TRBJ1-1; the D gene is possibly TRBD1 (5 bases). CDR1 and CDR2 from the germline V gene are SGHDN and FVKESK. V lost 0 bases to trimming and J lost 7 bases, with 12 bases between them. The CDR3 sequence is 14 residues long. The CDR3 DNA reads as TGTGCCAGCAGCCAAGATCTTATGGGGGATGAAGCTTTCTTT. This gives the protein CASSQDLMGDEAFF.

J is TRBJ2-7 and V is TRBV14, with D tentatively TRBD1 (7 bases). Germline CDR1 reads SGHDN; CDR2 reads FVKESK. V was trimmed by 3 bases and J by 4 bases, leaving 13 bases between them. The CDR3 covers 14 residues. The CDR3 region is CASSQEGQSYEQYF. CDR3 nucleotides: TGTGCCAGCAGCCAGGAGGGACAGTCGTACGAGCAGTACTTC. The full variable domain, in which reference TRBV14 and TRBJ2-7 provide the parts outside the CDR3, is EAGVTQFPSHSVIEKGQTVTLRCDPISGHDNLYWYRRVMGKEIKFLLHFVKESKQDESGMPNNRFLAERTGGTYSTLKVQPAELEDSGVYFCASSQEGQSYEQYFGPGTRLTVT.

A few counts support this clonotype. This chain joins TRBV6-2 or TRBV6-3 and TRBJ1-1, with D perhaps TRBD1 (6 bases). Per germline, CDR1 MNHEY and CDR2 SVGEGT. The V gene lost 5 bases and the J gene lost 7 bases, with 20 bases spanning the gap. This CDR3 has 15 amino acids. CDR3 nucleotide sequence: TGTGCCAGCAGTGCCAGACAGGCCACTTTGGGTGAAGCTTTCTTT. Protein: CASSARQATLGEAFF.

This clonotype was detected ten times or more. The chain is built from TRBV7-6 and TRBJ2-7; D possibly corresponds to TRBD1 (5 bases). V was pared by 5 bases and J by 3 bases, with 23 bases between. This CDR3 region has 17 residues. Germline V gene sequence: CDR1 SGHVS, CDR2 FNYEAQ. The chain's CDR3 is CASSQVPGRGDDYEQYF. The CDR3 DNA sequence: TGTGCCAGCAGCCAAGTCCCCGGTAGGGGTGATGACTACGAGCAGTACTTC.

The J gene is TRBJ1-1, the V gene TRBV7-2; D uncertain. CDR1 and CDR2 from the germline V gene are SGHTA and FQGNSA. This CDR3 region has 14 residues. Trimming removed 5 bases at V and 6 bases at J, with 16 bases between. CDR3 bases: TGTGCCAGCAGCGAGACCGTCTCGGTAGCTGAAGCTTTCTTT. This translates into CASSETVSVAEAFF.